This is a list of T cell receptor beta chains from one sample in a study of blood T cell repertoires in COVID-19. The repertoire was sequenced with immunoSEQ multiplex PCR; TCRdb's copy has only in-frame clones and lacks some. Here the sample spans 190,000 or so clones, around 78% being singletons. The sequenced sample was peripheral blood. The receptors originated from a woman older than 75 with active or convalescent COVID-19. CDR3s include the opening cysteine and the closing phenylalanine or tryptophan. Each record gives: V gene, clone size, D gene, J gene, CDR3 DNA, CDR3 protein. The D gene is left open where the match is weak. Clone size is given for some rows only: seen once, a few or many times, or a class if the clone is expanded.

V: TRBV30; size: .; D: .; J: TRBJ1-2; DNA: TGTGCCTGGAGTTCGACACTCCTACCCCACGTAGGCTACACCTTC; CDR3: CAWSSTLLPHVGYTF
V: TRBV2; size: many; D: TRBD1; J: TRBJ1-6; DNA: TGTGCCAGCGGGGGGCCCGGACAGGGCGCGGGAAATTCACCCCTCCACTTT; CDR3: CASGGPGQGAGNSPLHF
V: TRBV3-1/TRBV3-2; size: .; D: .; J: TRBJ2-2; DNA: TGTGCCAGCAGCCAAGAAAAGAGTTACACCGGGGAGCTGTTTTTT; CDR3: CASSQEKSYTGELFF
V: TRBV6-5; size: many; D: TRBD1; J: TRBJ2-1; DNA: TGTGCCAGCAGTTACTCGACAGGGGTTGAGCAGTTCTTC; CDR3: CASSYSTGVEQFF
V: TRBV5-1; size: .; D: TRBD2; J: TRBJ2-2; DNA: TGCGCCAGCAGCTTAAGACTAGCGGGGGCCCAGAGGACCGGGGAGCTGTTTTTT; CDR3: CASSLRLAGAQRTGELFF
V: TRBV7-9; size: .; D: .; J: TRBJ2-7; DNA: TGTGCCAGCAGCATTAATGCCTACGAGCAGTACTTC; CDR3: CASSINAYEQYF
V: TRBV29-1; size: once; D: TRBD1; J: TRBJ2-1; DNA: TGCAGCGTTGGATCCCTGACAGGGGTGAATGAGCAGTTCTTC; CDR3: CSVGSLTGVNEQFF
V: TRBV7-9; size: .; D: .; J: TRBJ1-5; DNA: TGTGCCAGCAGCTTAGGGCAGGGGAGTCAGCCCCAGCATTTT; CDR3: CASSLGQGSQPQHF
V: TRBV30; size: once; D: .; J: TRBJ1-1; DNA: TGTGCCTGGAAGCAGGTTTGGGACACTGAAGCTTTCTTT; CDR3: CAWKQVWDTEAFF
V: TRBV19; size: .; D: .; J: TRBJ1-5; DNA: TGTGCCTGCCAGGGGCTTCGGGGCAATCAGCCCCAGCATTTT; CDR3: CACQGLRGNQPQHF
V: TRBV20-1; size: .; D: TRBD1; J: TRBJ2-7; DNA: TGCAGTGCCTCAACAGGGGCCGGGCAGTACTTC; CDR3: CSASTGAGQYF
V: TRBV5-1; size: .; D: TRBD1; J: TRBJ1-4; DNA: TGCGCCAGCAGCTTGGGTACAGGGGCACATGAAAAACTGTTTTTT; CDR3: CASSLGTGAHEKLFF
V: TRBV7-9; size: .; D: TRBD1; J: TRBJ2-5; DNA: TGTGCCAGTGCTGGGACAGGAGAGACCCAGTACTTC; CDR3: CASAGTGETQYF
V: TRBV7-2; size: .; D: TRBD1; J: TRBJ1-1; DNA: TGTGCCAGCAGCTTAGTGACAGGGGCCGACACTGAAGCTTTCTTT; CDR3: CASSLVTGADTEAFF
V: TRBV10-1; size: .; D: TRBD1; J: TRBJ1-1; DNA: TGCGCCAGCAACACAGGGGCCCCCTTCCTGAACACTGAAGCTTTCTTT; CDR3: CASNTGAPFLNTEAFF
V: TRBV7-9; size: .; D: .; J: TRBJ2-2; DNA: TGTGCCAGCAGCTCTACAGGGAAGACCGGGGAGCTGTTTTTT; CDR3: CASSSTGKTGELFF
V: TRBV11-2; size: .; D: .; J: TRBJ2-5; DNA: TGTGCCAGCAGCTTATCTCAGCGGCGGGAGACCCAGTACTTC; CDR3: CASSLSQRRETQYF
V: TRBV7-6; size: .; D: .; J: TRBJ1-6; DNA: TGTGCCAGCAGCTTAGCGGGAGGACGGAATAATTCACCCCTCCACTTT; CDR3: CASSLAGGRNNSPLHF
V: TRBV24-1; size: .; D: .; J: TRBJ2-7; DNA: TGTGCCACCAGTGATGGCGGGACCCTAGTCTACGAGCAGTACTTC; CDR3: CATSDGGTLVYEQYF
V: TRBV11-2; size: .; D: .; J: TRBJ1-2; DNA: TGTGCCAGCAGCTTAGAACCAGGGCACGGCTACACCTTC; CDR3: CASSLEPGHGYTF
V: TRBV9; size: once; D: .; J: TRBJ2-3; DNA: TGTGCCAGCAGCGTAACTCTGAAGAGGGGCACAGATACGCAGTATTTT; CDR3: CASSVTLKRGTDTQYF
V: TRBV5-5; size: .; D: .; J: TRBJ2-5; DNA: TGTGCCAGCAGCCAAAGGGAGAGCCAAGAGACCCAGTACTTC; CDR3: CASSQRESQETQYF
V: TRBV20-1; size: .; D: .; J: TRBJ2-3; DNA: TGCAGTGCCCCCCTCTCAGATACGCAGTATTTT; CDR3: CSAPLSDTQYF
V: TRBV25-1; size: .; D: TRBD1; J: TRBJ1-3; DNA: TGTGCCAGCAGTGGGGACAGGAGGTGGTTGACTGGAAACACCATATATTTT; CDR3: CASSGDRRWLTGNTIYF
V: TRBV3-1/TRBV3-2; size: few; D: TRBD2; J: TRBJ2-5; DNA: TGTGCCAGCAGCCAAGATCGGTCGCTAGCGGGGAGGGAGACCCAGTACTTC; CDR3: CASSQDRSLAGRETQYF
V: TRBV12-3/TRBV12-4; size: few; D: TRBD1; J: TRBJ2-7; DNA: TGTGCCAGCAGTCTAGACGACAGGGACGAGCAGTACTTC; CDR3: CASSLDDRDEQYF
V: TRBV5-1; size: .; D: .; J: TRBJ1-1; DNA: TGCGCCAGTTCCTATCTGAACACTGAAGCTTTCTTT; CDR3: CASSYLNTEAFF
V: TRBV4-1; size: few; D: .; J: TRBJ1-2; DNA: TGCGCCAGCAGCCAACCAACTACAGGGAACTATGGCTACACCTTC; CDR3: CASSQPTTGNYGYTF
V: TRBV2; size: once; D: TRBD2; J: TRBJ2-3; DNA: TGTGCCGGCAAGACTAGCGGGGGTCGCACAGATACGCAGTATTTT; CDR3: CAGKTSGGRTDTQYF
V: TRBV3-1/TRBV3-2; size: .; D: .; J: TRBJ2-6; DNA: TGTGCCAGCAGTACAGGGTTCTCTGGGGCCAACGTCCTGACTTTC; CDR3: CASSTGFSGANVLTF
V: TRBV5-6; size: once; D: .; J: TRBJ1-6; DNA: TGTGCCAGCAGCTTGAGGGGGATTAATTCACCCCTCCACTTT; CDR3: CASSLRGINSPLHF
V: TRBV19; size: .; D: .; J: TRBJ1-2; DNA: TGTGCCAGTAGTATGATACAGGGTGGCTACACCTTC; CDR3: CASSMIQGGYTF
V: TRBV3-1/TRBV3-2; size: .; D: .; J: TRBJ1-6; DNA: TGTGCCAGCAGCCAAGCTGGCAGAAATTCACCCCTCCACTTT; CDR3: CASSQAGRNSPLHF
V: TRBV4-3; size: .; D: TRBD1; J: TRBJ2-2; DNA: TGCGCCAGCAGCCAGCCGACAGGGGCCGGGGAGCTGTTTTTT; CDR3: CASSQPTGAGELFF
V: TRBV24-1; size: .; D: TRBD2; J: TRBJ2-3; DNA: TGTGCCACCAGTGATTGGGCAGCGGGGAGACTTATGGATACGCAGTATTTT; CDR3: CATSDWAAGRLMDTQYF
V: TRBV9; size: .; D: .; J: TRBJ2-5; DNA: TGTGCCAGCAGCGTAGAGCAGGGATTCCAAGAGACCCAGTACTTC; CDR3: CASSVEQGFQETQYF
V: TRBV3-1/TRBV3-2; size: many; D: .; J: TRBJ1-3; DNA: TGTGCCAGCAGCCAGGGCAGCTCTGGAAACACCATATATTTT; CDR3: CASSQGSSGNTIYF
V: TRBV6-5; size: few; D: .; J: TRBJ2-2; DNA: TGTGCCAGCAGCCCCATGACAGCCACCGGGGAGCTGTTTTTT; CDR3: CASSPMTATGELFF
V: TRBV6-5; size: .; D: .; J: TRBJ1-2; DNA: TGTGCCAGCAGTTACAAGGCGGGAAACTATGGCTACACCTTC; CDR3: CASSYKAGNYGYTF
V: TRBV6-2/TRBV6-3; size: few; D: .; J: TRBJ1-2; DNA: TGTGCCAGCAGTTACGGGATCTGGGGGCGGACCAACTATGGCTACACCTTC; CDR3: CASSYGIWGRTNYGYTF
V: TRBV6-4; size: .; D: TRBD2; J: TRBJ2-3; DNA: TGTGCCAGCAGTCCTGGACTAGCATCAGATACGCAGTATTTT; CDR3: CASSPGLASDTQYF
V: TRBV6-2/TRBV6-3; size: .; D: TRBD1; J: TRBJ2-2; DNA: TGTGCCAGCAGTTTTCACAGGGGGCCGGACACCGGGGAGCTGTTTTTT; CDR3: CASSFHRGPDTGELFF
V: TRBV5-1; size: .; D: .; J: TRBJ1-2; DNA: TGCGCCAGCAAAGCTCGGGAGGGCAGGCATGGCTACACCTTC; CDR3: CASKAREGRHGYTF
V: TRBV23-1; size: .; D: .; J: TRBJ2-3; DNA: TGCGCCAGCAGTCTGACAGAAGAGCGCACAGATACGCAGTATTTT; CDR3: CASSLTEERTDTQYF
V: TRBV19; size: .; D: .; J: TRBJ2-1; DNA: TGTGCCAGTAGTAAGGGGCAGTTCTCCTACAATGAGCAGTTCTTC; CDR3: CASSKGQFSYNEQFF
V: TRBV24-1; size: .; D: TRBD1; J: TRBJ2-2; DNA: TGTGCCACCAGTGATCGGGGTGGACAGGGACAAAACACCGGGGAGCTGTTTTTT; CDR3: CATSDRGGQGQNTGELFF
V: TRBV18; size: .; D: .; J: TRBJ1-1; DNA: TGTGCCAGCTCACCGCCCCCTCTAAAGAGCACTGAAGCTTTCTTT; CDR3: CASSPPPLKSTEAFF
V: TRBV5-1; size: .; D: .; J: TRBJ1-2; DNA: TGCGCCAGCAGCATGTCGAGGGAGGGCTACACCTTC; CDR3: CASSMSREGYTF
V: TRBV18; size: .; D: .; J: TRBJ1-1; DNA: TGTGCCAGCTCACCACCAAGCGGGGTGCGGGCTGAAGCTTTCTTT; CDR3: CASSPPSGVRAEAFF
V: TRBV7-2; size: few; D: .; J: TRBJ1-5; DNA: TGTGCCAGCAGCAAGACAGGACATCAGCCCCAGCATTTT; CDR3: CASSKTGHQPQHF
V: TRBV6-2/TRBV6-3; size: .; D: TRBD2; J: TRBJ2-3; DNA: TGTGCCAGCAGCCCCTGGCGGGGGAGCACAGATACGCAGTATTTT; CDR3: CASSPWRGSTDTQYF